The 9 T cell receptor beta chains in this list originate from one sample, sequenced in a study of CD8 T cells in ankylosing spondylitis. TCRdb ran MiXCR on the 5' RACE reads and lists one entry per CDR3 protein. The sample gives 310,000 or so distinct CDR3 sequences, about 19% of which show up once; 7.8% is in the top ten. Sequenced material: blood, either unsorted or a sorted T cell fraction (not recorded which). The receptors shown here come from a male donor with ankylosing spondylitis or in good health (not recorded which).

The rearrangement uses TRBV11-2 and TRBJ2-3; TRBD1 matches 7 bases. The CDR3 totals 15 residues. In germline, CDR1 is SGHAT, CDR2 FQNNGV. The V segment lost 5 bases and the J segment 8 bases; nucleotides outside the gene matches: 13. CDR3 sequence (DNA): TGTGCCAGCAGCAACCCTACAGGGGATGGCACTACGCAGTATTTT. Translating it yields CASSNPTGDGTTQYF.

This clonotype was observed at least ten times. The CDR3, as DNA: TGTGCCAGCAGTCATAGCGGCAATGAGCAGTTCTTC. This sequence encodes CASSHSGNEQFF. The chain recombines TRBV27 with TRBJ2-1, with D tentatively TRBD2 (6 bases). V dropped 5 bases and J dropped 6 bases, with 8 bases sitting between them. The germline gives CDR1 MNHEY, CDR2 SMNVEV (reference sequence). The CDR3 sequence is 12 residues long.

The chain joins TRBV27 to TRBJ1-5; D remains ambiguous. The CDR3 length is 15 residues. Trimming took off 3 bases at V and 0 bases at J, with 9 bases between the two ends. Germline V gene sequence: CDR1 MNHEY, CDR2 SMNVEV (reference sequence). Here the CDR3 DNA reads TGTGCCAGCAGTTTTGCGGGATATAGCAATCAGCCCCAGCATTTT. Residues: CASSFAGYSNQPQHF.

There are a few counts of this clonotype. The chain links TRBV12-3 or TRBV12-4 to TRBJ1-4; 7 bases fit TRBD1. V lost 6 bases to trimming and J lost 2 bases; unmatched junction nucleotides: 6. The CDR3 extends over 15 amino acids. The CDR3 here is CASRRQGSTNEKLFF. CDR3 nucleotides: TGTGCCAGCAGGCGACAGGGTTCGACTAATGAAAAACTGTTTTTT.

The chain links TRBV12-3 or TRBV12-4 to TRBJ2-5, with 9 bases identical to TRBD2. V lost 2 bases and J lost 7; bases outside the gene matches: 8. The length of the CDR3 is 15 residues. The CDR3 protein is CASSLRASGAGTQYF. Written as DNA, the CDR3 is TGTGCCAGCAGTTTAAGGGCTAGCGGGGCTGGGACCCAGTACTTC.

The gene calls are TRBV15 and TRBJ2-3; D could derive from TRBD1 or TRBD2 (5 bases each). CDR1 is LNHNV, CDR2 YYDKDF, per germline (reference sequence). CDR3 length: 15 residues. The V gene lost 9 bases and the J gene lost 6 bases, with 22 bases spanning the gap. The DNA of the CDR3 is TGTGCCACGACCCCGGGGACCCTAGGGGCGGATACGCAGTATTTT. Translation: CATTPGTLGADTQYF.

In its sample, this clonotype was seen once. The conserved final phenylalanine or tryptophan is absent from the CDR3, which likely points to a read error. The chain recombines TRBV9 with TRBJ2-2, with D hard to call. The length of the CDR3 is 13 residues. The V end lost 1 base, the J end lost 6 bases, and 7 bases lay between the germline ends. The germline V gene has CDR1 SGDLS and CDR2 YYNGEE. CDR3 in amino acids: CASSVKLAGELFL. The DNA for the CDR3 is TGTGCCAGCAGCGTAAAATTGGCCGGGGAGCTGTTTCTT.

This clonotype has a count of ten or more. The V gene is TRBV20-1, the J gene TRBJ2-1; D unresolved. The V gene lost 2 bases and the J gene lost 8 bases, with 4 bases spanning the gap. From germline, CDR1 is DFQATT and CDR2 SNEGSKA (reference sequence). CDR3 length: 10 amino acids. In nucleotides, the CDR3 is TGCAGTGCTAGATTCGATGAGCAGTTCTTC. Translating it yields CSARFDEQFF.

The chain links TRBV6-5 to TRBJ2-3; D may be TRBD2 (5 bases). This CDR3 contains 15 residues. Germline CDR1 is MNHEY and CDR2 is SVGAGI. V shed 0 bases and J shed 11 bases, with 18 bases lying between them. This CDR3 reads CASSYSPTIGLRQYF. The CDR3 coding sequence is TGTGCCAGCAGTTACTCGCCGACTATCGGGCTCCGGCAGTATTTT.